This record concerns one T cell receptor (beta chain) sequence. What it binds is not known. The source of the sample is a study of Ad26.COV2.S vaccination and SARS-CoV-2 variants. Across the whole study: Once or twice, 56 days apart, Ad26.COV2.S was delivered intramuscularly. The study, taken as a whole, reports: With respect to non-spike TCR breadth, vaccine and placebo recipients were similar.

Clones were sequenced by immunoSEQ multiplex PCR, and TCRdb holds only the in-frame ones, with some missing. The table includes about 350,000 clones, about 85% detected once. Treatment described: some 19 received Ad26.COV2.S at low or high dose, single or two shots; 5 received placebo; per-sample allocation not given. Repertoires come from day 63 after the first vaccine or placebo injection. Expressing Wuhan-strain SARS-CoV-2 spike, an Ad26 vector served as the vaccine. V lost 2 bases and J 2 bases, leaving 18 bases between the germline ends. The CDR3 extends over 16 amino acids. From germline, CDR1 is GTSNPN and CDR2 SVGIG (reference sequence).

This chain connects TRBV30 to TRBJ1-2, with D unresolved. Sample: peripheral blood, taken in a trial of Ad26.COV2.S vaccine versus placebo. This TCR was sampled from a person aged 18-60 years who received the Ad26.COV2.S COVID-19 vaccine or a placebo. The CDR3 here is CAWSFASATRNYGYTF. CDR3 DNA sequence: TGTGCCTGGAGTTTCGCGTCAGCTACAAGAAACTATGGCTACACCTTC.